This T cell receptor beta chain originates from a study of OX40 agonist ivuxolimab in advanced cancers. Regarding the study in general: The costimulatory receptor OX40 (CD134) was targeted by ivuxolimab, a fully human IgG2 agonistic monoclonal antibody. Intravenous ivuxolimab was administered to patients every 2 weeks at six dose levels: 0.01, 0.1, 0.3, 1.5, 3 and 10 mg/kg. Among the 52 dose-escalation patients, some 19 had hepatocellular carcinoma, roughly 15 melanoma, 9 renal cell carcinoma and 9 head and neck cancer. In the dose-escalation cohort, approximately 80% of patients were male, and the mean age was 60 years with a range of roughly 23 to 79. Prior anti-PD-1, anti-PD-L1 or anti-CTLA-4 therapy was permitted, and approximately 39% of dose-escalation patients had received checkpoint inhibitors. Partial responses occurred in three dose-escalation patients: two with cutaneous melanoma and one with hepatocellular carcinoma. Peripheral TCRbeta sequencing aimed to test whether ivuxolimab altered TCR sequence diversity and caused clonal T-cell expansion. The paper describes the monotherapy dose-escalation part (N of about 57 patients) of the phase I trial of ivuxolimab.

Paper-wide results and their limitations: Which antigens the clonally expanded peripheral T cells were specific for was not determined. In the 0.1-3.0 mg/kg groups, partial responders had among the lowest normalized peripheral clonal expansion, particularly in CD8+ T cells. Low levels of normalized T-cell clonal expansion were also seen in some nonresponding patients. After ivuxolimab, more expanded clones were found on average in CD8+ T cells than in CD4+ T cells. At doses of 0.1 to 3.0 mg/kg, clonal expansion of both CD4+ and CD8+ T cells in blood was seen between baseline and week 6.

Genomic DNA was extracted from sorted cells for sequencing of the TCRbeta CDR3 region. The immunoSEQ Assay was used to sequence the TCRbeta CDR3 regions. TCRdb holds this immuneACCESS table with in-frame rearrangements only. Some clones are missing; in checked studies, unresolved V genes explain under half, and the rest has no known cause. Recorded for this sample are under 50,000 clones; 80% to 90% of them occurred a single time. The ten largest clones take up around 3.4% of the sample. The trial excluded patients who had a history of autoimmune disease or were on systemic immunosuppression. Peripheral blood for TCR sequencing was collected from all dose cohorts at baseline, on cycle 4 day 1, and on cycle 7 day 1. The samples were drawn from a first-in-human, open-label, multicenter phase I dose-escalation trial of ivuxolimab. Adults with locally advanced or metastatic melanoma, renal cell carcinoma, hepatocellular carcinoma or head and neck squamous cell carcinoma were enrolled in the trial. Before TCR sequencing, CD4+ T cells and CD8+ T cells from peripheral blood were sorted into separate populations.

A word on this clone: The clone's antigen remains unknown. No per-base quality is available; no much larger clone lies one base away.

Deletion took 1 base off V and 10 bases off J, with a span of 14 bases between the germline ends. CDR1 and CDR2, looked up from the germline V gene (reference sequence), are GTSNPN and SVGIG. The CDR3 starts with the cysteine, ends with the phenylalanine, and has 13 residues. Solely the CDR3 DNA is kept, with 39 bases framed from the first base. The sequence was collected from an adult with an advanced solid tumor such as melanoma, head and neck, liver or kidney cancer. This material consisted of CD4+ or CD8+ T cells sorted from blood, taken in a trial of the OX40 agonist ivuxolimab. The V gene is TRBV30 and the J gene is TRBJ1-5, with the D gene not confidently named. The CDR3 has the sequence CAWSALREGPQHF. The DNA is TGTGCCTGGAGTGCCCTTCGCGAAGGTCCCCAGCATTTT.